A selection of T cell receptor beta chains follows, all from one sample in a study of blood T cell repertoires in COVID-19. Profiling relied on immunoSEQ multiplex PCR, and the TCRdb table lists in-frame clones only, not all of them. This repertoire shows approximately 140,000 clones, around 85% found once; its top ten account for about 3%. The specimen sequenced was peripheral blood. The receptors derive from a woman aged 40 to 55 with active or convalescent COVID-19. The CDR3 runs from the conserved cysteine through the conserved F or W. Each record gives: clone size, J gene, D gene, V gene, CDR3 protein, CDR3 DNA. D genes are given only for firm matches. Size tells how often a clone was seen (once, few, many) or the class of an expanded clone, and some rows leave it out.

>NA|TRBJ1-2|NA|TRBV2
CASVQGVSNYGYTF
TGTGCCAGCGTACAGGGAGTTTCTAACTATGGCTACACCTTC
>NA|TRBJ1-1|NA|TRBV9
CASSVHEGRGTEAFF
TGTGCCAGCAGCGTTCATGAGGGTCGAGGCACTGAAGCTTTCTTT
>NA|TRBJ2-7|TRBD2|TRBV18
CASSPRTSGATYEQYF
TGTGCCAGCTCACCACGGACTAGCGGGGCCACCTACGAGCAGTACTTC
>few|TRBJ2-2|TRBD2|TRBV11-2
CASSLKVRGGTGELFF
TGTGCCAGCAGCTTGAAGGTCCGGGGGGGCACCGGGGAGCTGTTTTTT
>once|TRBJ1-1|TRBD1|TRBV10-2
CASSLGQGNTEAFF
TGCGCCAGCAGCCTTGGACAGGGGAACACTGAAGCTTTCTTT
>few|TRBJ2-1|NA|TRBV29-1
CSVEGTRSNEQFF
TGCAGCGTTGAAGGAACTAGATCGAATGAGCAGTTCTTC
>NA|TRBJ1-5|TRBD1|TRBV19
CASSLPAGGRQPQHF
TGTGCCAGTAGTCTTCCGGCAGGGGGCAGACAGCCCCAGCATTTT
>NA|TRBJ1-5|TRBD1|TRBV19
CASSPGTGGSEPQHF
TGTGCCAGTAGTCCCGGGACAGGGGGATCGGAGCCCCAGCATTTT
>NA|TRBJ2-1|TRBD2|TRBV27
CASSLSERGDPSYNEQFF
TGTGCCAGCAGTTTATCTGAGCGGGGGGACCCCTCCTACAATGAGCAGTTCTTC
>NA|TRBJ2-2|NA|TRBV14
CASSPRHNTGELFF
TGTGCCAGCAGCCCCCGACACAACACCGGGGAGCTGTTTTTT
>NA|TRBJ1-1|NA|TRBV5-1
CASSLQNTEAFF
TGCGCCAGCAGCTTACAGAACACTGAAGCTTTCTTT
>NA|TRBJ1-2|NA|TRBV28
CATGGVSGYTF
TGTGCCACCGGAGGAGTGAGTGGCTACACCTTC
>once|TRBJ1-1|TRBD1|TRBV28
CASCRQGGTEAFF
TGTGCCAGCTGTAGACAGGGCGGCACTGAAGCTTTCTTT
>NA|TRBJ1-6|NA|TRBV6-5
CATTRGSYNSPLHF
TGTGCCACCACCCGGGGCTCCTATAATTCACCCCTCCACTTT
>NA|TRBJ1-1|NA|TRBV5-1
CASSSLGHVNTEAFF
TGCGCCAGCAGCTCCCTAGGACACGTGAACACTGAAGCTTTCTTT
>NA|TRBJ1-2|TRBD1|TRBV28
CASSRGQGYGYTF
TGTGCCAGCAGCCGGGGACAGGGTTATGGCTACACCTTC
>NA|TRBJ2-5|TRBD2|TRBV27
CASSLTSGIQETQYF
TGTGCCAGCAGTCTAACTAGCGGGATTCAAGAGACCCAGTACTTC
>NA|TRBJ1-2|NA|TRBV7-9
CASSSKGARGYGYTF
TGTGCCAGCAGCTCTAAAGGGGCCAGGGGTTATGGCTACACCTTC
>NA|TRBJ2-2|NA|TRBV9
CASSVANFPGVGELFF
TGTGCCAGCAGCGTAGCGAATTTCCCAGGGGTCGGGGAGCTGTTTTTT
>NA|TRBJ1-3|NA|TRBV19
CASRHRSSGNTIYF
TGTGCCAGTAGACACCGGAGCTCTGGAAACACCATATATTTT
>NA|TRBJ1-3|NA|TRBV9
CASSSHTGMAGNTIYF
TGTGCCAGCAGCTCCCACACAGGGATGGCTGGAAACACCATATATTTT